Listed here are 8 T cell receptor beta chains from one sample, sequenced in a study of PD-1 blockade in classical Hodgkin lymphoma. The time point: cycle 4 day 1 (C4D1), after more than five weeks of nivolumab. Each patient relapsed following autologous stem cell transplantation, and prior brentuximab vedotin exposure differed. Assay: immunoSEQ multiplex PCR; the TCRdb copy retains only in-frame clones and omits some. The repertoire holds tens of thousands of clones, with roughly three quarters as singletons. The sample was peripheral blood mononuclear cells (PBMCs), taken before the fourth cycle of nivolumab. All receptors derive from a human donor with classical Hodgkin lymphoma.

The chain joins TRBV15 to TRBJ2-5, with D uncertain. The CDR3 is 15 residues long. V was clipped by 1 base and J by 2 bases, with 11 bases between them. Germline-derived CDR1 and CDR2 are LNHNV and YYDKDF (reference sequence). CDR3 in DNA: TGTGCCACCAGCAGAGGAATAGGGCCTCAAGAGACCCAGTACTTC. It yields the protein CATSRGIGPQETQYF.

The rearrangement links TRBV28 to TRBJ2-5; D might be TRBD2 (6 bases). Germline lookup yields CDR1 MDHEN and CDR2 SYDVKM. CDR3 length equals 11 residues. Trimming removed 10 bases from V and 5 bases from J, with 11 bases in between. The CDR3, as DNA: TGTGCCACAAAGGAGGGGGAGACCCAGTACTTC. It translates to CATKEGETQYF. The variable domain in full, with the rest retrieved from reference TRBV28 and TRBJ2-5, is DVKVTQSSRYLVKRTGEKVFLECVQDMDHENMFWYRQDPGLGLRLIYFSYDVKMKEKGDIPEGYSVSREKKERFSLILESASTNQTSMYLCATKEGETQYFGPGTRLLVL.

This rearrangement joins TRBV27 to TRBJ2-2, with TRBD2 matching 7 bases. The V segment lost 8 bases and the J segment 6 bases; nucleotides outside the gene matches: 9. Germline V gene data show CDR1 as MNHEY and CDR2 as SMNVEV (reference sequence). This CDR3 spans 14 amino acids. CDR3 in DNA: TGTGCCAGCTCACTCCCTGGGGGGGCCGGGGAGCTGTTTTTT. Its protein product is CASSLPGGAGELFF.

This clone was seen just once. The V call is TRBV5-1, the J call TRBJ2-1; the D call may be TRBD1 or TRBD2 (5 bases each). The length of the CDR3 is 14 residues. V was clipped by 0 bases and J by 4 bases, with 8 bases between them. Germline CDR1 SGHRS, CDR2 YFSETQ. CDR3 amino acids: CASSLGDGYNEQFF. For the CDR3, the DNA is TGCGCCAGCAGCTTGGGGGACGGGTACAATGAGCAGTTCTTC.

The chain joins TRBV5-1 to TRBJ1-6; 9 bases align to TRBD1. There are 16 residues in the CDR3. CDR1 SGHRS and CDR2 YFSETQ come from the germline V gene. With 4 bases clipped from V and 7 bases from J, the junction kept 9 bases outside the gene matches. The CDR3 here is CASSPQGAAQNSPLHF. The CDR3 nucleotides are TGCGCCAGCAGCCCACAGGGGGCCGCCCAGAATTCACCCCTCCACTTT.

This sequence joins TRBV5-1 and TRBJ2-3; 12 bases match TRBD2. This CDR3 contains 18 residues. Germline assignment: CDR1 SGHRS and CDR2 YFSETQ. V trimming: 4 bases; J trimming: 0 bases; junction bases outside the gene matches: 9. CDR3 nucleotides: TGCGCCAGCAGCGCTGCCAGGACTAGCGGGGTTAGCACAGATACGCAGTATTTT. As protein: CASSAARTSGVSTDTQYF.

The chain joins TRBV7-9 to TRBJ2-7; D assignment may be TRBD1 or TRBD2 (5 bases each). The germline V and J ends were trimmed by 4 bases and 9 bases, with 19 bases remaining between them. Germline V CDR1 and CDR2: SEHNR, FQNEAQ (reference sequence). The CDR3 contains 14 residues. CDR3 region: CASSSTGTGLGQYF. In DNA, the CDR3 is TGTGCCAGCAGCTCGACGGGGACGGGCCTCGGGCAGTACTTC. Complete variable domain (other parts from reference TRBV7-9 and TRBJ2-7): DTGVSQNPRHKITKRGQNVTFRCDPISEHNRLYWYRQTLGQGPEFLTYFQNEAQLEKSRLLSDRFSAERPKGSFSTLEIQRTEQGDSAMYLCASSSTGTGLGQYFGPGTRLTVT.

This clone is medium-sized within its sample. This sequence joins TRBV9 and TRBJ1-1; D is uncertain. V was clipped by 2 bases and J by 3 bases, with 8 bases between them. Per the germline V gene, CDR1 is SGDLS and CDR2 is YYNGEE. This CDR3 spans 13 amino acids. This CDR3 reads CASSVSSHTEAFF. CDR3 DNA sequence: TGTGCCAGCAGCGTCTCCTCACACACTGAAGCTTTCTTT.